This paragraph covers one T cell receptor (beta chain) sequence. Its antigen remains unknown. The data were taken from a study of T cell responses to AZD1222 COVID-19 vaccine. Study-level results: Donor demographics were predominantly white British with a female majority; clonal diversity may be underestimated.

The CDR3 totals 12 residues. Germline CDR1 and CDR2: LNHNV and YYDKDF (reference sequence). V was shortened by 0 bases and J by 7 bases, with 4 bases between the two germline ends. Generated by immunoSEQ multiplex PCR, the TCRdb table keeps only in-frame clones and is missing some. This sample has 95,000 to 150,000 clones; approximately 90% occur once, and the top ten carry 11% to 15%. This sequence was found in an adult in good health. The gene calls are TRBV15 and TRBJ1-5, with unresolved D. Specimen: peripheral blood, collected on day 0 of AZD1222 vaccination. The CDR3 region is CATSRDQQPQHF. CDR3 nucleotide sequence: TGTGCCACCAGCAGAGATCAGCAGCCCCAGCATTTT.